The rows below give T cell receptor beta chains drawn from one sample of a study of cytomegalovirus exposure and HLA in healthy donors. TCRdb's table, derived via immunoSEQ multiplex PCR, lists solely in-frame clones and lacks some. Here the sample spans around 180,000 clones, over 60% being singletons. Material for sequencing was PBMCs. These receptors all come from a woman in her thirties or forties in good health and CMV-seronegative. The CDR3 runs from the conserved cysteine through the conserved F or W. D genes are given only for firm matches. Not every row has a clone size; where given, it reads once, few, many or a size class.

clone size	D gene	V gene	J gene	CDR3 DNA	CDR3 protein
NA	NA	TRBV19	TRBJ1-2	TGTGCCAGTAGGAACCGGGACTATGGCTACACCTTC	CASRNRDYGYTF
once	TRBD1	TRBV7-2	TRBJ1-6	TGTGCCAGCAGCAGACCGGGACAGCCCCTCCACTTT	CASSRPGQPLHF
NA	NA	TRBV7-9	TRBJ2-4	TGTTCCAGCACCCCCCCGGGAGGACAGAAAAACATTCAGTACTTC	CSSTPPGGQKNIQYF
once	TRBD1	TRBV27	TRBJ1-2	TGTGCCAGCAGTTTATGGGGACAGGGAACAAATGGCTACACCTTC	CASSLWGQGTNGYTF
NA	NA	TRBV6-1	TRBJ1-3	TGTGCCAGCAGTGCGACAGACTCTGGAAACACCATATATTTT	CASSATDSGNTIYF
NA	TRBD1	TRBV11-3	TRBJ2-7	TGTGCCAGCTCCCGGACAGGGCGGTCTGACGAGCAGTACTTC	CASSRTGRSDEQYF
NA	NA	TRBV11-2	TRBJ2-7	TGTGCCAGCAGCTTAACTGGTAACGAGCAGTACTTC	CASSLTGNEQYF
NA	NA	TRBV27	TRBJ2-3	TGTGCCAGCAGCCAGCTCGGTCGGGGCACAGATACGCAGTATTTT	CASSQLGRGTDTQYF
NA	NA	TRBV2	TRBJ1-1	TGTGCCAGCAGAGCCGACAGCCCCAACACTGAAGCTTTCTTT	CASRADSPNTEAFF
NA	NA	TRBV9	TRBJ1-3	TGTGCCAGCACCCGTAGTGGAGACACCATATATTTT	CASTRSGDTIYF
NA	TRBD1	TRBV19	TRBJ1-4	TGTGCCAGTAGTGTGGACAGGGGGAATGAAAAACTGTTTTTT	CASSVDRGNEKLFF
NA	NA	TRBV30	TRBJ1-1	TGTGCCTGGAGTGTACAGGCGGGGACTGAAGCTTTCTTT	CAWSVQAGTEAFF
few	NA	TRBV5-1	TRBJ1-5	TGCGCCAGCAGCTTGGAAGGGGGACGGCAGCCCCAGCATTTT	CASSLEGGRQPQHF
NA	TRBD1	TRBV19	TRBJ2-7	TGTGCCAGTAGTATCCGGGACAGGTCCTACGAGCAGTACTTC	CASSIRDRSYEQYF
NA	NA	TRBV7-9	TRBJ1-1	TGTGCCAGCAGCTTAGGATTCGGTGCGAACACTGAAGCTTTCTTT	CASSLGFGANTEAFF
once	NA	TRBV5-6	TRBJ2-5	TGTGCCAGCAGCTTCTTACGGGCAGGGGAGACCCAGTACTTC	CASSFLRAGETQYF
NA	NA	TRBV14	TRBJ2-2	TGTGCCAGCAGCCAAGAGGTGGGGGCCGCCGGGGAGCTGTTTTTT	CASSQEVGAAGELFF
NA	TRBD1	TRBV7-2	TRBJ1-2	TGTGCCAGCAGCCCCTGGACAGGGGGGGATGGCTACACCTTC	CASSPWTGGDGYTF
NA	TRBD2	TRBV11-2	TRBJ2-3	TGTGCCAGCAGCCGGTTAGCGGGAGGCCGTACAGATACGCAGTATTTT	CASSRLAGGRTDTQYF
NA	NA	TRBV19	TRBJ2-3	TGTGCCAGTAGTCCCCGTTTAGGCAGTCCACAGGAGTATACGCAGTATTTT	CASSPRLGSPQEYTQYF
NA	NA	TRBV6-5	TRBJ2-1	TGTGCCAGCAGTCAAGGACTCGTCCGTGAGCAGTTCTTC	CASSQGLVREQFF
NA	NA	TRBV5-8	TRBJ1-5	TGTGCCAGCAGTCGAACTCGGGATCAGCCCCAGCATTTT	CASSRTRDQPQHF
few	TRBD1	TRBV7-2	TRBJ1-5	TGTGCCAGCAGCCGGCAGGGGGCGCAATTTCAGCCCCAGCATTTT	CASSRQGAQFQPQHF
NA	NA	TRBV4-1	TRBJ2-2	TGCGCCAGCAGCCAAGTATCCGGAGTCACCGGGGAGCTGTTTTTT	CASSQVSGVTGELFF
NA	TRBD2	TRBV11-3	TRBJ2-1	TGTGCCAGCAGCTCGTTAGCGGGAGTGGGAAATGAGCAGTTCTTC	CASSSLAGVGNEQFF
NA	TRBD2	TRBV28	TRBJ2-1	TGTGCCAGCAGTTTAGCTAGCGGCCCCTACAATGAGCAGTTCTTC	CASSLASGPYNEQFF
few	TRBD2	TRBV4-3	TRBJ2-1	TGCGCCAGCAGCCGCCTAGCGGGAGAAACCGTAGATGAGCAGTTCTTC	CASSRLAGETVDEQFF
NA	NA	TRBV14	TRBJ1-1	TGTGCCAGCAGCCACGGTTGGGGGGGAGCTGAAGCTTTCTTT	CASSHGWGGAEAFF
NA	TRBD1	TRBV9	TRBJ1-5	TGTGCCAGCAGCGGAACAGGGGTAGGTCAGCCCCAGCATTTT	CASSGTGVGQPQHF
NA	TRBD1	TRBV29-1	TRBJ1-1	TGCAGCGTTGACACAGGGGGTATGAACACTGAAGCTTTCTTT	CSVDTGGMNTEAFF
NA	NA	TRBV5-5	TRBJ1-1	TGTGCCAGCAGCTTGATGCAGGGGAACACTGAAGCTTTCTTT	CASSLMQGNTEAFF
once	NA	TRBV7-8	TRBJ2-3	TGTGCCAGCAGCTCCCAATTGGGGGGAGGAGGTTCGGATACGCAGTATTTT	CASSSQLGGGGSDTQYF
few	NA	TRBV5-1	TRBJ2-5	TGCGCCAGCAGCCCAGACTCCGTTTGGGAGACCCAGTACTTC	CASSPDSVWETQYF
NA	TRBD1	TRBV4-3	TRBJ1-1	TGCGCCAGCAGCCAAGAGTTTGACAGGGAGGCTTTCTTT	CASSQEFDREAFF
NA	TRBD1	TRBV7-2	TRBJ1-2	TGTGCCAGCAGCCGGGACAGGGACTATGGCTACACCTTC	CASSRDRDYGYTF
few	NA	TRBV19	TRBJ1-2	TGTGCCAGTAGTATAGATCGCCAGGGGTACTATGGCTACACCTTC	CASSIDRQGYYGYTF
NA	TRBD1	TRBV15	TRBJ1-3	TGTGCCACCAGCCCGTCGACAGGGAAGACTGGAAACACCATATATTTT	CATSPSTGKTGNTIYF
NA	NA	TRBV2	TRBJ2-5	TGTGCCAGCAGTGTGGACAACCAAGAGACCCAGTACTTC	CASSVDNQETQYF
once	NA	TRBV6-1	TRBJ2-7	TGTGCCAGCAGTTTCCAGGATCCCTACGAGCAGTACTTC	CASSFQDPYEQYF
few	NA	TRBV4-3	TRBJ2-2	TGCGCCAGCAGCCAAGAGGTACAGCACACCGGGGAGCTGTTTTTT	CASSQEVQHTGELFF
NA	NA	TRBV11-3	TRBJ1-1	TGTGCCAGCAGCTTGGGTGGAGGGGAGGGGAGGGGTCGCACTGAAGCTTTCTTT	CASSLGGGEGRGRTEAFF
few	TRBD1	TRBV7-7	TRBJ2-6	TGTGCCAGCAGCTATTCAGGGGGCGAATCTGGGGCCAACGTCCTGACTTTC	CASSYSGGESGANVLTF
NA	TRBD2	TRBV15	TRBJ2-3	TGTGCCACCAGCACTCAGCGGGAGGGACTTTCTACGCAGTATTTT	CATSTQREGLSTQYF
NA	NA	TRBV4-1	TRBJ1-1	TGCGCCAGCAGCCAAGGGTTCTTAGAGTTCTTGAACACTGAAGCTTTCTTT	CASSQGFLEFLNTEAFF
NA	NA	TRBV9	TRBJ2-3	TGTGCCAGCAGCGTAGGGAGTGCGACAGATACGCAGTATTTT	CASSVGSATDTQYF
NA	TRBD1	TRBV10-3	TRBJ1-5	TGTGCCATCAGTGAGTCCCCAGGGACAGGGCAGCCCCAGCATTTT	CAISESPGTGQPQHF
NA	TRBD1	TRBV7-3	TRBJ2-3	TGTGCCAGCAGCTTAAGCGGGACAGGAACAGATACGCAGTATTTT	CASSLSGTGTDTQYF